These 9 T cell receptor beta chains came from one sample sequenced in a study of T cell repertoires in cytomegalovirus infection. TCRdb processed the reads anew with MiXCR; each CDR3 protein has one entry. The sample gives approximately 500,000 distinct CDR3 sequences, over 9% of which show up once; 10% to 13% is in the top ten. Sequenced material: PBMCs. The receptors were sampled from a human donor in good health (CMV status not recorded). Some clones in this sample may be carry-over from other donors' samples.

Ten or more counts support this clonotype. This rearrangement joins TRBV6-1 to TRBJ1-5; D is undetermined. Germline values: CDR1 MNHNS, CDR2 SASEGT. There are 13 residues in the CDR3. V lost 2 bases to trimming and J lost 4 bases, with 6 bases between them. CDR3 coding DNA: TGTGCCAGCAGTGAAAACGGGAATCAGCCCCAGCATTTT. Its translation: CASSENGNQPQHF.

This clonotype occurred many times. The chain employs TRBV4-2 and TRBJ2-7; TRBD2 matches at 10 bases. CDR1 is LGHNA and CDR2 is YNFKEQ in the germline V gene. The ends lost 0 bases at V and 2 bases at J; junction bases unmatched: 7. The CDR3 is 17 amino acids. This CDR3 reads CASSQEVEREGPYEQYF. The CDR3 DNA reads as TGTGCCAGCAGCCAAGAAGTCGAGCGGGAGGGACCCTACGAGCAGTACTTC.

The chain carries TRBV12-3 or TRBV12-4 and TRBJ2-7; D is unresolved. V was pared by 5 bases and J by 7 bases, with 15 bases between. The CDR3 has 13 residues. The CDR3 coding sequence is TGTGCCAGCAGTCCCCGGCTCCCCGCGGAGCAGTACTTC. Protein product: CASSPRLPAEQYF.

This clonotype was seen repeatedly, ten times or more. The chain uses TRBV27 and TRBJ2-5, with a tentative D call TRBD2 (5 bases). CDR3 size: 13 residues. Germline V gives CDR1 MNHEY, CDR2 SMNVEV (reference sequence). The V and J ends lost 2 bases and 5 bases respectively, with 9 bases between them. CDR3 nucleotides: TGTGCCAGCAGTTTAAAGCGAGGGGAGACCCAGTACTTC. Translating gives CASSLKRGETQYF.

The J gene is TRBJ1-5, the V gene TRBV2, with 11 bases that match TRBD1. The length of the CDR3 is 19 residues. Germline assignment: CDR1 SNHLY and CDR2 FYNNEI. V gave up 7 bases and J gave up 0 bases; unmatched junction bases: 14. The CDR3 bases are TGTGCCAGCAAACCGCCGGGGGGACAGGGGGGGAATAGCAATCAGCCCCAGCATTTT. Amino acid sequence: CASKPPGGQGGNSNQPQHF. Supplemented by reference TRBV2 and TRBJ1-5, the full variable domain reads EPEVTQTPSHQVTQMGQEVILRCVPISNHLYFYWYRQILGQKVEFLVSFYNNEISEKSEIFDDQFSVERPDGSNFTLKIRSTKLEDSAMYFCASKPPGGQGGNSNQPQHFGDGTRLSIL.

This clonotype was seen at least ten times. The rearrangement uses TRBV12-3 or TRBV12-4 and TRBJ1-5; unclear D gene. The CDR3 runs 12 residues. Trimming removed 5 bases at V and 7 bases at J, with 9 bases between. CDR3 region: CASSPNGQPQHF. The CDR3 DNA is TGTGCCAGCAGTCCCAACGGGCAGCCCCAGCATTTT.

This clonotype was counted many times. This chain connects TRBV12-3 or TRBV12-4 to TRBJ1-5, with D maybe TRBD1 (6 bases). Trimming removed 3 bases from V and 3 bases from J, with 9 bases in between. This CDR3 comprises 14 residues. CDR3 sequence: CASSFQGNNQPQHF. The CDR3, as DNA: TGTGCCAGCAGTTTCCAGGGGAACAATCAGCCCCAGCATTTT.

The J gene is TRBJ2-1, the V gene TRBV15; tentative D call: TRBD1 (6 bases). The V end was cut by 0 bases, the J end by 2 bases, with 8 bases between. The CDR3 is 15 amino acids. The germline CDR1 and CDR2 sequences are LNHNV and YYDKDF (reference sequence). The CDR3 bases are TGTGCCACCAGCAGAGAGAGGGGGACCTACAATGAGCAGTTCTTC. Its translation: CATSRERGTYNEQFF.

This clonotype was seen at least ten times. The chain uses TRBV7-9 and TRBJ2-2; D call uncertain. Germline lookup yields CDR1 SEHNR and CDR2 FQNEAQ (reference sequence). Trimming removed 5 bases at V and 6 bases at J, with 25 bases between. The CDR3 runs 18 residues. The CDR3, as DNA: TGTGCCAGCAGCCATGGACCCTTGATTAACCGTAACCCCGGGGAGCTGTTTTTT. It specifies CASSHGPLINRNPGELFF.